This TCR beta chain comes out of a study of cytomegalovirus exposure and HLA in healthy donors. Study observations and caveats: There were several of the most significant clusters that appeared linked to common viral pathogens in a later analysis. A later analysis found most CMV-associated TCR beta chains apparently HLA-restricted. Donor immune exposure was known only as CMV serostatus.

Donors in the study were healthy people who gave bone marrow. The CDR3 runs to 11 residues. The germline V gene has CDR1 DFQATT and CDR2 SNEGSKA (reference sequence). The ends were cut back, 0 bases at V and 5 bases at J, with 4 bases in the middle. Comment on this clone: Its antigen remains unidentified.

A multiplex PCR was run with 60 Vbeta primers and 13 Jbeta primers. Sequencing used immunoSEQ multiplex PCR; TCRdb keeps in-frame clones, though not all of them. The sample has about 200,000 clones; approximately 85% are singletons. The chain joins TRBV20-1 to TRBJ1-2; no clear D gene. Sequenced input: PBMCs. This clonotype originated in a woman in her thirties or forties in good health and CMV-seronegative. CDR3 nucleotide sequence: TGCAGTGCTAGAGATAGTTATGGCTACACCTTC. Translation gives CSARDSYGYTF.